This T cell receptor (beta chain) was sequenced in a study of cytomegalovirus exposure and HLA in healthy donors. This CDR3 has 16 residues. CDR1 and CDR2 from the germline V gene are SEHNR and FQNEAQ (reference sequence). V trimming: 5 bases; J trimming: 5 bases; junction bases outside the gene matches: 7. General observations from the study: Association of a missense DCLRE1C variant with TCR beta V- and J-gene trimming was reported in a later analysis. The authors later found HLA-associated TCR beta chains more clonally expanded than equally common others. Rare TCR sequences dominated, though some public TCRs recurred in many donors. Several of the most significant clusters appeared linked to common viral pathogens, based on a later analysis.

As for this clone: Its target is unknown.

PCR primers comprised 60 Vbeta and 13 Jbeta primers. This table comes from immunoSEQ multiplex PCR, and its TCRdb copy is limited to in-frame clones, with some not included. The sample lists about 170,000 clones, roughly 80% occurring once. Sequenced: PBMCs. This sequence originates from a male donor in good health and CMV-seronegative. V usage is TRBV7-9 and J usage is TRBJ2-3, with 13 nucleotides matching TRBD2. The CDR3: CASSAGLAGVGDTQYF. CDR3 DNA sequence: TGTGCCAGCAGCGCAGGACTAGCGGGGGTTGGAGATACGCAGTATTTT.